The clone carrying this TCR beta chain was seen many times. Antigen unknown. Per the germline V gene, CDR1 is SEHNR and CDR2 is FQNEAQ (reference sequence). The CDR3 contains 14 residues. V lost 0 bases and J 4 bases, leaving 7 bases between the germline ends. Each CDR3 protein is one row after TCRdb ran MiXCR on the reads. This table holds 630,000 or so distinct CDR3 sequences, roughly 24% found once. This sample is drawn from a study of T cell repertoires in cytomegalovirus infection. Turning to the study itself: It can be stated that public TCR beta signatures indicated CMV infection as well as a matching HLA type. Study-level findings and limits: The ex vivo response was dominated by HLA-C-restricted CMV-specific TCR beta clonotypes.

The V and J genes are TRBV7-9 and TRBJ2-4; D gene unclear. This clonotype was sampled from a human donor in good health (CMV status not recorded). Some clones in this sample may be carry-over from other donors' samples. The material sequenced was CD8+ T cells from PBMCs. This chain's CDR3 is CASSLAGEKNIQYF. The CDR3 region has the DNA TGTGCCAGCAGCTTAGCGGGCGAGAAAAACATTCAGTACTTC.